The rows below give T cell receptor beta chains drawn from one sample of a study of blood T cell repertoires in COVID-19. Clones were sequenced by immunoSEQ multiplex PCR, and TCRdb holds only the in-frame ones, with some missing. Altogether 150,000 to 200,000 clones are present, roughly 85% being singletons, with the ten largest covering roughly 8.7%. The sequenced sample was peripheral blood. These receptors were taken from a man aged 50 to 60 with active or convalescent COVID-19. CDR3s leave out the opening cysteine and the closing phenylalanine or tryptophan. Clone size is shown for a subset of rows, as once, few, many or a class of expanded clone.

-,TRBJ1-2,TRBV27,ASSPKTGFGYGYT
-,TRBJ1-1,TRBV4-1,ASSLDLNTEAF
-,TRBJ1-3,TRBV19,ASSTDTLRGNTIY
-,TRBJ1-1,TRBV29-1,SVFRDRGTEAF
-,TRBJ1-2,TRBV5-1,ASSQMDRASSCT
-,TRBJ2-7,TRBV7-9,ASSLKKAGVYNEQY
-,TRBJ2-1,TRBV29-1,SVGDTYNEQF
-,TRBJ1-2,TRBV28,ASSLWRGVRNYGYT
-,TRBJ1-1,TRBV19,ASSISTDTEAF
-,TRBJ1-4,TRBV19,ASSPYGKPGQGYEKLF
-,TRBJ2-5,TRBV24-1,ATRKGETQY
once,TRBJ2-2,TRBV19,ASSIVGRASTGELF
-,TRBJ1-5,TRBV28,ASSSMRDQPQH
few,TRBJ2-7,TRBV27,ASRQGSSYEQY
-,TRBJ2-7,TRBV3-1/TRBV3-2,ASSTTGTYEQY
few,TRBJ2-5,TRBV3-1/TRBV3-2,ASSQGRLETQY
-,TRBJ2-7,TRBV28,ASSGGESAGYEQY
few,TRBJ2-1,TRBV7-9,ASRLAASNEQF
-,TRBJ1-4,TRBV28,ASSSGTGGNWNEKLF
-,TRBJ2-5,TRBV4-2,ASSQDPAGGRETQY
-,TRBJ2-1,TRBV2,ASSETRLYEQF
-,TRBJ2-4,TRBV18,ASSDRGNIQY
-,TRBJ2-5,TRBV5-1,ASSSSPPGLVKETQY
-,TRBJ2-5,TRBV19,ASRTPGGETQY
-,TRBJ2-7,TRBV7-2,ASSARDRPYEQY
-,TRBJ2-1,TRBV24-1,ATSDHRTSGNYNEQF
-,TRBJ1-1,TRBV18,ASSPRDSSEAF
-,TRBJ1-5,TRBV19,ASSIMTGNQPQH
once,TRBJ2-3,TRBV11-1,ASSPKLAGGRDTQY
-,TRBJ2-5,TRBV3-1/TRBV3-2,ASSQTSGGAGETQY
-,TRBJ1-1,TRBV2,ASKDRGVGENTEAF
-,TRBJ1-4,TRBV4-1,ASSIGDRENEKLF
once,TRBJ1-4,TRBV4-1,ASSQELSNEKLF
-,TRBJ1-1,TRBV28,ASSWGQVKNTEAF
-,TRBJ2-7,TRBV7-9,ASSLGHSSYEQY
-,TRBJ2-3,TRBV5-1,ASTTSGTRTDTQY
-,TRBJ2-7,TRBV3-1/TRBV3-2,ASSLRTSGEDEQY
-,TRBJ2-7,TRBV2,ASRRGQGSNEQY
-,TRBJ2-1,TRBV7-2,ASSLELVLAGNEQF
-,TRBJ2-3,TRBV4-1,ASSQGALAGAPTDTQY
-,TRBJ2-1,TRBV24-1,ATTGQYNEQF
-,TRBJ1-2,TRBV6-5,ASRVQGARGYT
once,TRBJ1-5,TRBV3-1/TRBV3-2,ASSHRGDRGYYSNQPQH
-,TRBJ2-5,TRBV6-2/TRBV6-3,ASSQTSTLGETQY
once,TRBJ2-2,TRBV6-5,ASRGQGGPGELF
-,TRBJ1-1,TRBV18,ASSPQGKNTEAF
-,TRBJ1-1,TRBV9,ASSVGWQTTEAF
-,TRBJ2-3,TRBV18,ASSYTGRTDTQY
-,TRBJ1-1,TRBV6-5,ASRGRQGNTEAF
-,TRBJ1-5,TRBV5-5,ASSIKDRAYSNQPQH
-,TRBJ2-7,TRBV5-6,ASSSSYEQY
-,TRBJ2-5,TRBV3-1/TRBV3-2,ASSPTSGQETQY